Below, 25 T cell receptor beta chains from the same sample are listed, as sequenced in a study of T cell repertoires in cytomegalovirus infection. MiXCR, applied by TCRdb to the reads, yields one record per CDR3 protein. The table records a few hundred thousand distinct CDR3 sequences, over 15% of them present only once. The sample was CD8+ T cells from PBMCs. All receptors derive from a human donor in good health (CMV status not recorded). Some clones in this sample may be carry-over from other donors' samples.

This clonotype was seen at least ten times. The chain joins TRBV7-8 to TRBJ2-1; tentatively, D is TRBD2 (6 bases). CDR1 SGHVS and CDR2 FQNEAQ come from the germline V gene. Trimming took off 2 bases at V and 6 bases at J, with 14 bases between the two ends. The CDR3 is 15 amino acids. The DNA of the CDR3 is TGTGCCAGCAGCTTAAACGGGGGTATGGTCAATGAGCAGTTCTTC. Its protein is CASSLNGGMVNEQFF.

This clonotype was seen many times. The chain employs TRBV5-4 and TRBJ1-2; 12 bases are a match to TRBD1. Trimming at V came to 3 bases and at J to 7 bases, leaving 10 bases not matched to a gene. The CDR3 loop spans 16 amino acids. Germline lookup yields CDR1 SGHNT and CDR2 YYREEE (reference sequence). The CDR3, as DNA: TGTGCCAGCAGCTGGGGGACAGGGGGCACCTTTAGTGGCTACACCTTC. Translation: CASSWGTGGTFSGYTF. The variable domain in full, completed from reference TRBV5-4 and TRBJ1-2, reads ETGVTQSPTHLIKTRGQQVTLRCSSQSGHNTVSWYQQALGQGPQFIFQYYREEENGRGNFPPRFSGLQFPNYSSELNVNALELDDSALYLCASSWGTGGTFSGYTFGSGTRLTVV.

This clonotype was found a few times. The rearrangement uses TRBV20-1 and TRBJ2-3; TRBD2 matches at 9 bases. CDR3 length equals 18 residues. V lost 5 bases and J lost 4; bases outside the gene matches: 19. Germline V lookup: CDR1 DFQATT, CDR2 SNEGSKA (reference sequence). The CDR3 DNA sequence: TGCAGTGCTTGTTCTGATAGCGGGGGACCATTCCCGGCAGATACGCAGTATTTT. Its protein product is CSACSDSGGPFPADTQYF.

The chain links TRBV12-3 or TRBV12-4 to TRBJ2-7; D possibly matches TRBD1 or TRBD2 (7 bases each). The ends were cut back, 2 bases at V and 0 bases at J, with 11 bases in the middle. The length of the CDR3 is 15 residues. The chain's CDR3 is CASSLQGGTSYEQYF. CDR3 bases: TGTGCCAGCAGTTTACAGGGGGGGACCTCCTACGAGCAGTACTTC.

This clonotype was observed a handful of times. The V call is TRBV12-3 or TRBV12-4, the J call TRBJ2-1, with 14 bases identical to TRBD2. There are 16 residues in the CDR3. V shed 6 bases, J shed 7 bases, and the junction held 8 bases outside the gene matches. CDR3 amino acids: CASRTSGGAGMNEQFF. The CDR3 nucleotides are TGTGCCAGCAGGACTAGCGGGGGGGCCGGAATGAATGAGCAGTTCTTC.

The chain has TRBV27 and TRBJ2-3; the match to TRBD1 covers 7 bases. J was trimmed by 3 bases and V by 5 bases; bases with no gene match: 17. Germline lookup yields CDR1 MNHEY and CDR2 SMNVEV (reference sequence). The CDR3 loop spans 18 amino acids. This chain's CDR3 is CASSPLLVTGAGTDTQYF. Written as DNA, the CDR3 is TGTGCCAGCAGTCCACTCCTGGTTACAGGGGCTGGGACAGATACGCAGTATTTT.

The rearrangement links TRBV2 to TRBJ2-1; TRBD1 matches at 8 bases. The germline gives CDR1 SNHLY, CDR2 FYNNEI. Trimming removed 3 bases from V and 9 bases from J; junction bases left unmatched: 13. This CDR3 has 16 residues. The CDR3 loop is CASSDPRDRIQPEQFF. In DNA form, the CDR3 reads TGTGCCAGCAGTGACCCTAGGGACAGGATACAACCTGAGCAGTTCTTC.

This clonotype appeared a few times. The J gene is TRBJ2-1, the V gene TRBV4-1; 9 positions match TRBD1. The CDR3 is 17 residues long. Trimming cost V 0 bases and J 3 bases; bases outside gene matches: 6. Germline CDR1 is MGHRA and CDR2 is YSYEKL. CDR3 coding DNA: TGCGCCAGCAGCCAAGAACCGGGACAGGGTTACTACAATGAGCAGTTCTTC. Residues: CASSQEPGQGYYNEQFF.

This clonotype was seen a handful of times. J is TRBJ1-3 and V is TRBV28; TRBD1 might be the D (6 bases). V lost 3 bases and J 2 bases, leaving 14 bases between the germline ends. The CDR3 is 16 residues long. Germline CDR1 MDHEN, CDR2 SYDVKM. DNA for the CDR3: TGTGCCAGCAGTTTCCGGGGGGCGCCGACTGGAAACACCATATATTTT. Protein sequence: CASSFRGAPTGNTIYF.

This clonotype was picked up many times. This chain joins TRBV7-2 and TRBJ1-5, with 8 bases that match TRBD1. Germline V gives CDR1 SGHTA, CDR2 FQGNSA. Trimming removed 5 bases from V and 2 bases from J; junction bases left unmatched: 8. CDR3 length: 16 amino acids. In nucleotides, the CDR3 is TGTGCCAGCAGCCTAGACAGGGGCTATGGCAATCAGCCCCAGCATTTT. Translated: CASSLDRGYGNQPQHF.

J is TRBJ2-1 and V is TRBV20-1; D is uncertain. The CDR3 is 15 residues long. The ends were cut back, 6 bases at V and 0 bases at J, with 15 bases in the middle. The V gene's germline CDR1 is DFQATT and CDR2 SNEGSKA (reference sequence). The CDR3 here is CSALTPGGSYNEQFF. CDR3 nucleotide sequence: TGCAGTGCCCTCACTCCCGGCGGCTCCTACAATGAGCAGTTCTTC.

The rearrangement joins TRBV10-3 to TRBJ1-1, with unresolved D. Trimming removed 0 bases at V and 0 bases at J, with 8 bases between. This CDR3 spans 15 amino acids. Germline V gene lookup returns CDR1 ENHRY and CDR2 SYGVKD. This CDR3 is CAISESLTMNTEAFF. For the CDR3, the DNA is TGTGCCATCAGTGAGTCCCTAACCATGAACACTGAAGCTTTCTTT.

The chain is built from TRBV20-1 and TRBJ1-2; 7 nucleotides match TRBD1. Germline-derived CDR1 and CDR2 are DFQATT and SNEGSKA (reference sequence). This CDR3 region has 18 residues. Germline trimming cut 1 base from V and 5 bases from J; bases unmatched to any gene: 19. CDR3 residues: CSARAPDRVIWFWYGYTF. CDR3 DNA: TGCAGTGCTAGAGCCCCCGACAGGGTAATCTGGTTTTGGTATGGCTACACCTTC.

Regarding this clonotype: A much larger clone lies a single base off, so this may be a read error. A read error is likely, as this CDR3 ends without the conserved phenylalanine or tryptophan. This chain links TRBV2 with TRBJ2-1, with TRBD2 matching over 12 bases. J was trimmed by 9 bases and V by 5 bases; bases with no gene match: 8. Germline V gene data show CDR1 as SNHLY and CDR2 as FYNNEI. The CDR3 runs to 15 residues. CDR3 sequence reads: CASSQALAGGVEQFS. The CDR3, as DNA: TGTGCCAGCAGTCAGGCACTAGCGGGGGGTGTTGAGCAGTTCTCC.

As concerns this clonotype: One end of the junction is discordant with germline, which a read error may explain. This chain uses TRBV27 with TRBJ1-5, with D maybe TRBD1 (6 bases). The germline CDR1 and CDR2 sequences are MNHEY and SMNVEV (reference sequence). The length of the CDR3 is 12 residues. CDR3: CASSTGPGGLNF. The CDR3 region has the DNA TGTGCCAGCAGTACCGGGCCGGGGGGCTTGAATTTT.

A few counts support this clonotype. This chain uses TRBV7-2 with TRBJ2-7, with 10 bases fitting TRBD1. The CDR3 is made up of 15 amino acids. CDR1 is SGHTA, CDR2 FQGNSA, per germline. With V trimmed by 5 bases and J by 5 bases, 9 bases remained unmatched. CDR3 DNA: TGTGCCAGCAGCCTTCATGGGACAGGGGAGAACGAGCAGTACTTC. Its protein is CASSLHGTGENEQYF.

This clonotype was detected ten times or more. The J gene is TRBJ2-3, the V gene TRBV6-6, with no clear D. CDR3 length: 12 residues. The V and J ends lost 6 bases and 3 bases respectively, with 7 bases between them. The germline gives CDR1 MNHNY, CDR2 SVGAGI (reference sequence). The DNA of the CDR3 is TGTGCCAGCAGGATAGCAACAGATACGCAGTATTTT. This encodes CASRIATDTQYF.

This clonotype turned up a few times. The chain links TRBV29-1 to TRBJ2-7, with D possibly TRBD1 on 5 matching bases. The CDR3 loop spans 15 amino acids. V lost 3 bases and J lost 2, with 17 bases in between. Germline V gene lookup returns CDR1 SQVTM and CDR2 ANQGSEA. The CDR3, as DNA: TGCAGCGTTGAGGGTCTGGCAGGGAATACCTACGAGCAGTACTTC. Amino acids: CSVEGLAGNTYEQYF.

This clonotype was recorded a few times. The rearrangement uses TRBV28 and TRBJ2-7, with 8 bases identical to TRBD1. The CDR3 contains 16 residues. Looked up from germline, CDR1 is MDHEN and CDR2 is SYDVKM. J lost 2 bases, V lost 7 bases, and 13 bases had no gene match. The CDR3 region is CASTLNIGQGTYEQYF. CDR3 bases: TGTGCCAGCACCCTGAATATAGGACAGGGCACCTACGAGCAGTACTTC.

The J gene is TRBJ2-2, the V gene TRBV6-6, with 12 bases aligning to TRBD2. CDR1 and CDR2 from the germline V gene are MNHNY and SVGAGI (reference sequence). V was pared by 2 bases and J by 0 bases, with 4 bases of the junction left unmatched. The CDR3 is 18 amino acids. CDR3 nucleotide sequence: TGTGCCAGCAGTTACAAGACTAGCGGGGGACCGAACACCGGGGAGCTGTTTTTT. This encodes CASSYKTSGGPNTGELFF.

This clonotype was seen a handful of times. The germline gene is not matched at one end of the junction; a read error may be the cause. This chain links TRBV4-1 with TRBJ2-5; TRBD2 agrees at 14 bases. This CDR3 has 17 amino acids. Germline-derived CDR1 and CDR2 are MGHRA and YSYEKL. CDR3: CASSPPGLAGVGETQYF. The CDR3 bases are TGTGCCAGCAGTCCCCCGGGACTAGCGGGGGTAGGAGAGACCCAGTACTTC.

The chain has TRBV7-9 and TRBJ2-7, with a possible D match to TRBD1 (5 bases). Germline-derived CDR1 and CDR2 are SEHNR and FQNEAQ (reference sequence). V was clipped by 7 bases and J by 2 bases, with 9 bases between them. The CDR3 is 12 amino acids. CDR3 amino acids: CASTPGPYEQYF. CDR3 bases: TGTGCCAGCACCCCAGGGCCCTACGAGCAGTACTTC.

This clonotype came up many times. The DNA for the CDR3 is TGTGCCAGCAGCGAGGAGCTACAGGGGACGGTTAGCACAGATACGCAGTATTTT. Protein: CASSEELQGTVSTDTQYF. This rearrangement joins TRBV4-2 to TRBJ2-3; 7 bases match TRBD1. There are 18 residues in the CDR3. After removal of 5 bases from V and 0 bases from J, the junction contained 14 bases not matched to a gene. The germline gives CDR1 LGHNA, CDR2 YNFKEQ.

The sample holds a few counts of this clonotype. Here the CDR3 reads CSARDDGGQGAHEQYF. For the CDR3, the DNA is TGCAGTGCTAGAGATGATGGGGGACAGGGGGCGCACGAGCAGTACTTC. V and J are TRBV20-1 and TRBJ2-7; 12 bases fit TRBD1. The CDR3 is 16 residues long. V shed 0 bases and J 5 bases; nucleotides not matched to a gene: 8. Germline CDR1 and CDR2: DFQATT and SNEGSKA (reference sequence).

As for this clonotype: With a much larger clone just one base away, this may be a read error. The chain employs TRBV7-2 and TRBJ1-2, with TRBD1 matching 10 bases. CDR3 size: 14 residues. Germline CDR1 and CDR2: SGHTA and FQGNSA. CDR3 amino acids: CSSETGGFGYGYTF. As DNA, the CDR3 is TGTTCCAGCGAGACAGGGGGCTTTGGATATGGCTACACCTTC.